This T cell receptor (beta chain) was obtained from a study of T cells in Graves' hyperthyroidism and ophthalmopathy. A word on this clonotype: Relative to the germline gene, one junction end is altered; a read error may explain this.

CDR3 length: 17 amino acids. The germline V gene encodes CDR1 SGHTA and CDR2 FQGNSA. RNA transcripts served as the template for amplifying TCR beta CDR3 regions. HTBI primers were employed in a first-round RT-PCR of the TCR CDR3. From the multiplex PCR reads, TCRdb called clonotypes with MiXCR, one entry per CDR3 protein. The sample contains 300,000 to 450,000 distinct CDR3 sequences, 11% to 15% of which appear only once. This sequence was found in a woman aged 60-70 years with Graves' hyperthyroidism. The chain couples TRBV7-2 to TRBJ2-1; tentatively, D is TRBD2 (6 bases). The sample was blood. CDR3: CASGFLAGSRLYNEQFF. The CDR3 nucleotides read TGTGCCAGCGGCTTCCTCGCGGGGAGTCGACTTTACAATGAGCAGTTCTTC. Complete variable domain (other parts from reference TRBV7-2 and TRBJ2-1): GAGVSQSPSNKVTEKGKDVELRCDPISGHTALYWYRQSLGQGLEFLIYFQGNSAPDKSGLPSDRFSAERTGGSVSTLTIQRTQQEDSAVYLCASGFLAGSRLYNEQFFGPGTRLTVL.